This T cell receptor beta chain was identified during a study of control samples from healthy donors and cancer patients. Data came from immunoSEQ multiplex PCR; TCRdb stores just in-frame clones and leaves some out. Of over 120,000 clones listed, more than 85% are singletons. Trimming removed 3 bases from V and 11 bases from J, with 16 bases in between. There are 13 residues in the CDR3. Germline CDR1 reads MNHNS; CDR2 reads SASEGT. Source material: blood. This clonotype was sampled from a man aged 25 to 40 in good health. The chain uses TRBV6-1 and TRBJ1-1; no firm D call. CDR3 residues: CASSDSGSFGAFF. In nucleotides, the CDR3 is TGTGCCAGCAGTGATTCGGGAAGCTTTGGCGCTTTCTTT.